Described below is a single T cell receptor (beta chain) sequence and its context. The target antigen is unknown. This specimen comes from a study of immune evolution from preneoplasia to lung adenocarcinoma. Study-level information: HLA loss of heterozygosity: 6% to 7.5% AIS, around 16% MIA, approximately 31% ADC, none AAH.

The data were produced by immunoSEQ multiplex PCR, yet TCRdb's version contains in-frame clones alone and is incomplete. The sample has approximately 3,500 clones; about three quarters are singletons. Notes on the study in general: Compared with EGFR-mutant or double wild-type lesions, KRAS-mutant nodules were more clonal.

Patients had resection in Japan or China between about 2013 and 2018. V was cut by 3 bases and J by 10 bases, with 18 bases left in between. The CDR3 runs to 15 residues. Germline CDR1 and CDR2: LNHDA and SQIVND (reference sequence). This rearrangement joins TRBV19 to TRBJ1-4; D is possibly TRBD1 (5 bases). Sample: FFPE minimally invasive lung adenocarcinoma tissue. The TCR comes from a person between 60 and 80 years old with lung adenocarcinoma. CDR3 nucleotides: TGTGCCAGTAGTATGGATTTGCCAGGGAGAGGAAAACTGTTTTTT. Its translation is CASSMDLPGRGKLFF.